This TCR beta chain was identified in a study of cytomegalovirus exposure and HLA in healthy donors. Findings and limits, study-wide: Reports described diagnosis of cytomegalovirus status by the classifier as highly specific and sensitive.

PCR involved 60 Vbeta and 13 Jbeta primers. Using immunoSEQ multiplex PCR, the repertoire was profiled, and TCRdb retains in-frame clones only, with some absent. The sample records 90,000 to 140,000 clones, roughly 15% being singletons. The table lists this clone with a few counts. The antigen remains unidentified. Germline V gene lookup returns CDR1 MGHRA and CDR2 YSYEKL. This CDR3 comprises 16 residues. Deletions cut 2 bases from V and 3 bases from J, with 14 bases between. The chain employs TRBV4-1 and TRBJ1-5; D remains unclear. Material: PBMCs. The clonotype comes from a female donor in good health and CMV-seronegative. The CDR3 region is CASSQYGEPSNQPQHF. In nucleotides, the CDR3 is TGCGCCAGCAGCCAATACGGGGAGCCCTCCAATCAGCCCCAGCATTTT.